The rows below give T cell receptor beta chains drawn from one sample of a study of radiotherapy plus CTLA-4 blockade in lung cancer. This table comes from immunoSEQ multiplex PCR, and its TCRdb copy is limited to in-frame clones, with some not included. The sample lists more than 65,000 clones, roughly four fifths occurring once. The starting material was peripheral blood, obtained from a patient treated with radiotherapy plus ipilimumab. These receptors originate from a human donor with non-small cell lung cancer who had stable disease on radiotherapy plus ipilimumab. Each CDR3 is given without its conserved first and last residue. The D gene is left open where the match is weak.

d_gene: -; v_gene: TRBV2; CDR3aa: ASSKDRSQETQY
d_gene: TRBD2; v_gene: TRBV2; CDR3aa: ASRAGTSGFSSYEQY
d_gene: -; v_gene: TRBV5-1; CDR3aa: ASSGSGTLGEQF
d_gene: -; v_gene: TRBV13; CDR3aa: ASSQIGTNTEAF
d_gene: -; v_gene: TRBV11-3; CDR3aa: ASSLEGGYQETQY
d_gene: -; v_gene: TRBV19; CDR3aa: ATGAMSLTDTQY
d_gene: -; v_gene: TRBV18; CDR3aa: ASSPGQDEKLF
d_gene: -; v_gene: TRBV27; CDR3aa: ASSWAPGEAF
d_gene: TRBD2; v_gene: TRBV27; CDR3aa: ASSDRGLARWQETQY
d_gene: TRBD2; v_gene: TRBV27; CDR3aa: ASSRGGRQEEQY